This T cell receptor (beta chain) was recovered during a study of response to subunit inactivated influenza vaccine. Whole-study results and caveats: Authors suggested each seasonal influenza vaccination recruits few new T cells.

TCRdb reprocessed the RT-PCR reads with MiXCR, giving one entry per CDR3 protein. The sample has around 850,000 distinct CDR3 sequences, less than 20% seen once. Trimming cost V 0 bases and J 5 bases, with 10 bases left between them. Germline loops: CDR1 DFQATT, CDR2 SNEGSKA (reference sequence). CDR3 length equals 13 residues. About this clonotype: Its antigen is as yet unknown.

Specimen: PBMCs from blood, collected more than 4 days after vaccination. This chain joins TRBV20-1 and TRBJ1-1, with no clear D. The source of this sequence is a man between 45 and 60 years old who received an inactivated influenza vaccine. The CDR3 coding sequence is TGCAGTGCTAGAGATCTTGGGAGAACTGAAGCTTTCTTT. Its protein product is CSARDLGRTEAFF.